Below, 12 T cell receptor beta chains from the same sample are listed, as sequenced in a study of T cell responses to AZD1222 COVID-19 vaccine. TCRdb's table, derived via immunoSEQ multiplex PCR, lists solely in-frame clones and lacks some. The table records roughly 100,000 clones, approximately 90% of them present only once. The material was peripheral blood, obtained on day 0 of AZD1222 vaccination. These receptors all stem from an adult in good health.

V and J are TRBV11-2 and TRBJ2-5, with D possibly matching TRBD2 (6 bases). The CDR3 totals 18 residues. Germline CDR1 SGHAT, CDR2 FQNNGV. V lost 5 bases, J lost 4 bases, and 26 bases lay in between. The CDR3 sequence: CASSRVGSGANLPETQYF. The CDR3 coding sequence is TGTGCCAGCAGCCGCGTAGGTAGCGGAGCTAACTTGCCAGAGACCCAGTACTTC.

The genes are TRBV29-1 and TRBJ1-2; a weak D match, TRBD1 (6 bases). Trimming removed 1 base from V and 5 bases from J, with 26 bases in between. The V gene's germline CDR1 is SQVTM and CDR2 ANQGSEA. The CDR3 runs 18 residues. The CDR3 sequence is CSVEAAFSVDRGGYGYTF. The CDR3 region has the DNA TGCAGCGTTGAAGCCGCTTTCTCGGTTGATAGGGGGGGGTATGGCTACACCTTC.

The V call is TRBV19, the J call TRBJ2-1; 11 nucleotides match TRBD2. The trim removed 3 bases at V and 6 bases at J, leaving 7 bases unmatched. Germline V gives CDR1 LNHDA, CDR2 SQIVND (reference sequence). The CDR3 has 16 amino acids. CDR3 amino acids: CASSMVKTSGTNEQFF. The CDR3 nucleotides are TGTGCCAGTAGTATGGTAAAGACTAGCGGGACCAATGAGCAGTTCTTC.

The CDR3 reads CASSPIPGLAGYLSYEQYV. CDR3 DNA sequence: TGTGCCAGCAGCCCCATTCCGGGACTAGCGGGATACCTCTCCTACGAGCAGTACGTC. V is TRBV21-1 and J is TRBJ2-7; the DNA was not used to check the table's D call, TRBD2. TRBV21-1 is deemed a pseudogene. CDR3 length equals 19 residues.

The genes are TRBV27 and TRBJ2-5, with 8 nucleotides matching TRBD2. V gave up 8 bases and J gave up 6 bases; unmatched junction bases: 5. Germline values: CDR1 MNHEY, CDR2 SMNVEV (reference sequence). CDR3 length: 12 residues. The CDR3, as DNA: TGTGCCAGCTCGACGGGAGGGAAGACCCAGTACTTC. Translated, it gives CASSTGGKTQYF.

The chain uses TRBV11-2 and TRBJ2-3; D may be TRBD2 (5 bases). Deletions cut 6 bases from V and 1 base from J, with 20 bases between. CDR1 is SGHAT and CDR2 is FQNNGV in the germline V gene. This CDR3 region has 17 residues. This CDR3 is CASRTGSSTRGTDTQYF. In DNA form, the CDR3 reads TGTGCCAGCAGAACGGGGTCTAGCACCCGGGGCACAGATACGCAGTATTTT.

The rearrangement joins TRBV4-2 to TRBJ2-6; tentatively, D is TRBD2 (6 bases). This CDR3 is 17 amino acids long. Trimming pared 1 base from V and 1 base from J, leaving 11 bases between. Germline V gives CDR1 LGHNA, CDR2 YNFKEQ. The CDR3 protein is CASSQGRRDSGANVLTF. CDR3 DNA sequence: TGTGCCAGCAGCCAAGGCAGGAGGGATTCTGGGGCCAACGTCCTGACTTTC.

The chain carries TRBV18 and TRBJ2-7; the match to TRBD2 covers 7 bases. V trimming: 6 bases; J trimming: 3 bases; junction bases outside the gene matches: 5. CDR1 KGHSH and CDR2 LQKENI come from the germline V gene. The CDR3 extends over 13 amino acids. The CDR3 here is CASSRLAGYEQYF. The CDR3 nucleotides are TGTGCCAGCTCCCGTTTAGCGGGCTACGAGCAGTACTTC.

The chain has TRBV4-3 and TRBJ2-7; perhaps TRBD1 as D (6 bases). Germline assignment: CDR1 LGHNA and CDR2 YSLEER. V lost 0 bases, J lost 3 bases, and 12 bases lay in between. The CDR3 contains 15 residues. This chain's CDR3 is CASSQEGAKGYEQYF. In nucleotides, the CDR3 is TGCGCCAGCAGCCAAGAGGGGGCCAAAGGCTACGAGCAGTACTTC.

The rearrangement links TRBV5-4 to TRBJ2-5, with 7 bases identical to TRBD1. Germline V lookup: CDR1 SGHNT, CDR2 YYREEE (reference sequence). The ends lost 4 bases at V and 4 bases at J; junction bases unmatched: 4. There are 13 residues in the CDR3. CDR3 in DNA: TGTGCCAGCAGCGAGACAGGGCGAGAGACCCAGTACTTC. Translating gives CASSETGRETQYF.

The gene calls are TRBV6-6 and TRBJ2-7; D gene unclear. The CDR3 contains 13 residues. V shed 6 bases and J shed 4 bases, with 13 bases lying between them. CDR1 is MNHNY and CDR2 is SVGAGI in the germline V gene (reference sequence). The CDR3 nucleotides are TGTGCCAGCAGGCCCGGTGAAGTTTACGAGCAGTACTTC. It specifies CASRPGEVYEQYF.

CDR3: CASSRRARASGGQETQYF. In nucleotides, the CDR3 is TGTGCCAGCAGCAGAAGGGCCAGGGCTAGCGGGGGCCAAGAGACCCAGTACTTC. V gene TRBV7-3 combines with J gene TRBJ2-5, with 10 positions matching TRBD2. Germline CDR1 and CDR2: SGHTA and FQGTGA. The V and J ends lost 5 bases and 1 base, in that order; junction bases with no gene match: 13. This CDR3 has 18 residues. Using reference TRBV7-3 and TRBJ2-5 for the parts outside the CDR3, the full variable domain is GAGVSQTPSNKVTEKGKYVELRCDPISGHTALYWYRQSLGQGPEFLIYFQGTGAADDSGLPNDRFFAVRPEGSVSTLKIQRTERGDSAVYLCASSRRARASGGQETQYFGPGTRLLVL.